Listed below are T cell receptor beta chains from one sample, sequenced in a study of blood T cell repertoires in COVID-19. Measured with immunoSEQ multiplex PCR; TCRdb has only the in-frame clones, and not every one. The sample lists 310,000 or so clones, around nine tenths occurring once. Sequences were obtained from peripheral blood. These receptors were collected from a man in his forties or fifties with active or convalescent COVID-19. The CDR3 runs from the conserved cysteine through the conserved F or W. Fields, in order: V gene, clone size, D gene, J gene, CDR3 protein, CDR3 DNA. The D gene is left open where the match is weak. Clone size is stated in some rows and not others, as once, few, many or a class when expanded.

v_gene: TRBV18
abundance: NA
d_gene: TRBD1
j_gene: TRBJ2-5
CDR3aa: CASSPTSPGTGAQETQYF
CDR3nt: TGTGCCAGCTCACCAACCTCACCCGGGACAGGGGCCCAAGAGACCCAGTACTTC

v_gene: TRBV7-2
abundance: NA
d_gene: TRBD2
j_gene: TRBJ2-7
CDR3aa: CASSSRGSGGHYEQYF
CDR3nt: TGTGCCAGCAGCTCCAGAGGGAGCGGGGGGCATTACGAGCAGTACTTC

v_gene: TRBV2
abundance: NA
d_gene: TRBD2
j_gene: TRBJ2-1
CDR3aa: CATKSLAGGYNEQFF
CDR3nt: TGTGCCACTAAGTCACTAGCGGGGGGCTACAATGAGCAGTTCTTC

v_gene: TRBV5-6
abundance: NA
d_gene: NA
j_gene: TRBJ1-6
CDR3aa: CASSNGLSNSPLHF
CDR3nt: TGTGCCAGCAGCAACGGACTTAGTAATTCACCCCTCCACTTT

v_gene: TRBV9
abundance: NA
d_gene: TRBD1
j_gene: TRBJ2-3
CDR3aa: CASSVGGQGLADTQYF
CDR3nt: TGTGCCAGCAGCGTAGGGGGACAGGGTCTGGCGGATACGCAGTATTTT

v_gene: TRBV28
abundance: NA
d_gene: TRBD1
j_gene: TRBJ2-7
CDR3aa: CASSFPAGTGVYEQYF
CDR3nt: TGTGCCAGCAGTTTCCCTGCTGGGACAGGGGTTTACGAGCAGTACTTC

v_gene: TRBV30
abundance: NA
d_gene: NA
j_gene: TRBJ1-1
CDR3aa: CAWIQNTEAFF
CDR3nt: TGTGCCTGGATCCAGAACACTGAAGCTTTCTTT

v_gene: TRBV19
abundance: NA
d_gene: NA
j_gene: TRBJ1-5
CDR3aa: CASINQGPAYSNQPQHF
CDR3nt: TGTGCCAGTATAAATCAGGGCCCCGCTTATAGCAATCAGCCCCAGCATTTT

v_gene: TRBV5-6
abundance: NA
d_gene: NA
j_gene: TRBJ1-6
CDR3aa: CASSFGHSYNSPLHF
CDR3nt: TGTGCCAGCAGCTTTGGACACTCCTATAATTCACCCCTCCACTTT

v_gene: TRBV4-2
abundance: NA
d_gene: NA
j_gene: TRBJ1-1
CDR3aa: CASSPRGEGGTEAFF
CDR3nt: TGTGCCAGCAGCCCACGGGGAGAAGGGGGCACTGAAGCTTTCTTT

v_gene: TRBV9
abundance: once
d_gene: TRBD2
j_gene: TRBJ2-1
CDR3aa: CASSPIPSSGGLDEQFF
CDR3nt: TGTGCCAGCAGCCCTATTCCTTCTAGCGGGGGGCTGGATGAGCAGTTCTTC

v_gene: TRBV6-5
abundance: NA
d_gene: NA
j_gene: TRBJ2-1
CDR3aa: CASRASYNEQFF
CDR3nt: TGTGCCAGCAGAGCGTCCTACAATGAGCAGTTCTTC

v_gene: TRBV10-3
abundance: NA
d_gene: TRBD2
j_gene: TRBJ2-3
CDR3aa: CAISESAGDTDTQYF
CDR3nt: TGTGCCATCAGTGAGTCGGCGGGGGACACAGATACGCAGTATTTT

v_gene: TRBV7-9
abundance: NA
d_gene: NA
j_gene: TRBJ1-2
CDR3aa: CASSPSGEYGYTF
CDR3nt: TGTGCCAGCAGCCCATCCGGGGAGTATGGCTACACCTTC

v_gene: TRBV28
abundance: NA
d_gene: NA
j_gene: TRBJ1-6
CDR3aa: CASSLPQSGTPKRVHF
CDR3nt: TGTGCCAGCAGTTTACCGCAATCCGGGACTCCAAAACGAGTCCACTTT

v_gene: TRBV5-1
abundance: NA
d_gene: NA
j_gene: TRBJ2-3
CDR3aa: CASSSSGASTDTQYF
CDR3nt: TGCGCCAGCAGCTCATCGGGAGCTAGCACAGATACGCAGTATTTT

v_gene: TRBV11-2
abundance: NA
d_gene: NA
j_gene: TRBJ2-3
CDR3aa: CASSLSGRSTDTQYF
CDR3nt: TGTGCCAGCAGCTTATCGGGTCGGAGCACAGATACGCAGTATTTT

v_gene: TRBV9
abundance: NA
d_gene: NA
j_gene: TRBJ1-1
CDR3aa: CASSVDWALNTEAFF
CDR3nt: TGTGCCAGCAGCGTTGATTGGGCCCTGAACACTGAAGCTTTCTTT

v_gene: TRBV18
abundance: NA
d_gene: NA
j_gene: TRBJ1-1
CDR3aa: CASSFGVGTEAFF
CDR3nt: TGTGCCAGCTCATTCGGGGTAGGCACTGAAGCTTTCTTT

v_gene: TRBV10-3
abundance: NA
d_gene: TRBD1
j_gene: TRBJ1-4
CDR3aa: CAISGGIQGGNEKLFF
CDR3nt: TGTGCCATCAGTGGAGGAATACAGGGGGGGAATGAAAAACTGTTTTTT

v_gene: TRBV7-8
abundance: NA
d_gene: NA
j_gene: TRBJ2-6
CDR3aa: CASRPGSGSGANVLTF
CDR3nt: TGTGCCAGCAGGCCAGGGTCAGGGTCTGGGGCCAACGTCCTGACTTTC

v_gene: TRBV20-1
abundance: NA
d_gene: TRBD2
j_gene: TRBJ2-1
CDR3aa: CSASGTGGDNEQFF
CDR3nt: TGCAGTGCTAGTGGGACGGGGGGGGACAATGAGCAGTTCTTC

v_gene: TRBV6-5
abundance: few
d_gene: TRBD1
j_gene: TRBJ1-6
CDR3aa: CASSLTGQYNSPLHF
CDR3nt: TGTGCCAGCAGTTTAACGGGACAGTATAATTCACCCCTCCACTTT

v_gene: TRBV3-1/TRBV3-2
abundance: NA
d_gene: TRBD1
j_gene: TRBJ1-1
CDR3aa: CASSQATGDHKAFF
CDR3nt: TGTGCCAGCAGCCAAGCGACAGGGGATCATAAAGCTTTCTTT

v_gene: TRBV2
abundance: once
d_gene: NA
j_gene: TRBJ2-1
CDR3aa: CASSAPRDFSYNEQFF
CDR3nt: TGTGCCAGCAGTGCACCCCGGGACTTTTCCTACAATGAGCAGTTCTTC

v_gene: TRBV3-1/TRBV3-2
abundance: NA
d_gene: NA
j_gene: TRBJ1-2
CDR3aa: CASSQEGPGVLNYGYTF
CDR3nt: TGTGCCAGCAGCCAAGAGGGCCCCGGGGTGTTAAACTATGGCTACACCTTC

v_gene: TRBV19
abundance: NA
d_gene: NA
j_gene: TRBJ2-7
CDR3aa: CASSINFRADYEQYF
CDR3nt: TGTGCCAGTAGTATTAATTTCAGGGCAGACTACGAGCAGTACTTC

v_gene: TRBV28
abundance: once
d_gene: NA
j_gene: TRBJ1-1
CDR3aa: CASSLQGSFSRSEAFF
CDR3nt: TGTGCCAGCAGTTTACAGGGGTCTTTTTCTCGCAGTGAAGCTTTCTTT

v_gene: TRBV30
abundance: NA
d_gene: TRBD1
j_gene: TRBJ1-5
CDR3aa: CACGQGNQPQHF
CDR3nt: TGTGCCTGCGGACAGGGGAATCAGCCCCAGCATTTT

v_gene: TRBV6-5
abundance: NA
d_gene: TRBD1
j_gene: TRBJ2-7
CDR3aa: CASTSGTGVEQYF
CDR3nt: TGTGCCAGCACCTCCGGGACAGGGGTTGAGCAGTACTTC

v_gene: TRBV18
abundance: NA
d_gene: TRBD1
j_gene: TRBJ2-7
CDR3aa: CASSPRDRTYEQYF
CDR3nt: TGTGCCAGCTCACCGAGGGACAGGACCTACGAGCAGTACTTC

v_gene: TRBV6-5
abundance: NA
d_gene: TRBD1
j_gene: TRBJ1-2
CDR3aa: CASSPTGGAGTF
CDR3nt: TGTGCCAGCAGTCCGACAGGGGGCGCGGGTACCTTC

v_gene: TRBV2
abundance: few
d_gene: NA
j_gene: TRBJ2-5
CDR3aa: CASREYGFLQETQYF
CDR3nt: TGTGCCAGCAGAGAATACGGGTTCCTCCAAGAGACCCAGTACTTC

v_gene: TRBV27
abundance: once
d_gene: NA
j_gene: TRBJ2-3
CDR3aa: CASKYTALGLGTQYF
CDR3nt: TGTGCCAGCAAGTACACCGCCCTTGGTCTAGGTACGCAGTATTTT

v_gene: TRBV6-5
abundance: few
d_gene: NA
j_gene: TRBJ2-7
CDR3aa: CASLADGMGRQYF
CDR3nt: TGTGCCAGCTTAGCGGACGGAATGGGGAGGCAGTACTTC

v_gene: TRBV6-6
abundance: NA
d_gene: TRBD1
j_gene: TRBJ1-4
CDR3aa: CASSPRQGPTTNEKLFF
CDR3nt: TGTGCCAGCAGTCCACGACAGGGACCAACAACTAATGAAAAACTGTTTTTT

v_gene: TRBV5-1
abundance: NA
d_gene: NA
j_gene: TRBJ2-5
CDR3aa: CASSLEPSGSKYF
CDR3nt: TGCGCCAGCAGCTTGGAACCCAGCGGGTCCAAGTACTTC

v_gene: TRBV5-4
abundance: once
d_gene: NA
j_gene: TRBJ1-2
CDR3aa: CASSFGGNYGYTF
CDR3nt: TGTGCCAGCAGCTTCGGGGGGAACTATGGCTACACCTTC

v_gene: TRBV19
abundance: NA
d_gene: TRBD2
j_gene: TRBJ2-5
CDR3aa: CASSASGEETQYF
CDR3nt: TGTGCCAGTAGTGCTAGCGGGGAAGAGACCCAGTACTTC

v_gene: TRBV28
abundance: NA
d_gene: NA
j_gene: TRBJ1-3
CDR3aa: CASSLTPFSGNTIYF
CDR3nt: TGTGCCAGCAGTTTGACACCATTCTCTGGAAACACCATATATTTT

v_gene: TRBV15
abundance: NA
d_gene: TRBD2
j_gene: TRBJ2-3
CDR3aa: CATSLLAGGGDTQYF
CDR3nt: TGTGCCACCAGTTTGTTAGCGGGAGGGGGAGATACGCAGTATTTT

v_gene: TRBV10-3
abundance: once
d_gene: TRBD1
j_gene: TRBJ1-2
CDR3aa: CAISEEEQGARGYTF
CDR3nt: TGTGCCATCAGTGAAGAGGAACAGGGGGCGCGAGGCTACACCTTC

v_gene: TRBV18
abundance: once
d_gene: TRBD2
j_gene: TRBJ2-3
CDR3aa: CASSPSASGDTQYF
CDR3nt: TGTGCCAGCTCACCATCGGCTAGCGGAGATACGCAGTATTTT

v_gene: TRBV5-6
abundance: NA
d_gene: NA
j_gene: TRBJ1-2
CDR3aa: CASSLLSTYYGYTF
CDR3nt: TGTGCCAGCAGCTTGTTATCGACTTACTATGGCTACACCTTC

v_gene: TRBV7-9
abundance: few
d_gene: NA
j_gene: TRBJ2-7
CDR3aa: CASSSTTGPEQYF
CDR3nt: TGTGCCAGCAGCTCCACGACAGGTCCCGAGCAGTACTTC

v_gene: TRBV10-3
abundance: once
d_gene: NA
j_gene: TRBJ1-1
CDR3aa: CAISSMGWDMNTEAFF
CDR3nt: TGTGCCATCAGTTCAATGGGTTGGGACATGAACACTGAAGCTTTCTTT

v_gene: TRBV10-3
abundance: NA
d_gene: NA
j_gene: TRBJ1-3
CDR3aa: CAIRDWASGNTIYF
CDR3nt: TGTGCCATCAGGGACTGGGCCTCTGGAAACACCATATATTTT

v_gene: TRBV9
abundance: NA
d_gene: TRBD2
j_gene: TRBJ2-1
CDR3aa: CASSVGLASSYNEQFF
CDR3nt: TGTGCCAGCAGCGTAGGACTAGCGTCGTCCTACAATGAGCAGTTCTTC

v_gene: TRBV6-5
abundance: NA
d_gene: NA
j_gene: TRBJ1-1
CDR3aa: CASREFMNTEAFF
CDR3nt: TGTGCCAGCAGAGAGTTCATGAACACTGAAGCTTTCTTT

v_gene: TRBV18
abundance: NA
d_gene: TRBD2
j_gene: TRBJ2-1
CDR3aa: CASSPISGGNYNEQFF
CDR3nt: TGTGCCAGCTCACCGATTAGCGGGGGGAATTACAATGAGCAGTTCTTC

v_gene: TRBV18
abundance: NA
d_gene: NA
j_gene: TRBJ1-1
CDR3aa: CASSPSYTNTEAFF
CDR3nt: TGTGCCAGCTCGCCGTCCTATACGAACACTGAAGCTTTCTTT

v_gene: TRBV5-6
abundance: NA
d_gene: NA
j_gene: TRBJ1-2
CDR3aa: CASSLWTGTNYGYTF
CDR3nt: TGTGCCAGCAGCCTATGGACGGGGACTAACTATGGCTACACCTTC

v_gene: TRBV28
abundance: NA
d_gene: NA
j_gene: TRBJ1-5
CDR3aa: CASSLPGNQPQHF
CDR3nt: TGTGCCAGCAGTTTACCTGGCAATCAGCCCCAGCATTTT